This TCR beta chain emerged from a study of PD-1 blockade in classical Hodgkin lymphoma. Whole-study results and caveats: Reasons behind the repertoire differences stay unclear, perhaps disease activity or earlier therapy. By cycle point C4D1, TCR diversity had risen significantly in CD4+ cells (but not CD8+ cells). Later analyses included only patients treated at least 1 year post-ASCT.

Assay: immunoSEQ multiplex PCR; the TCRdb copy retains only in-frame clones and omits some. The sample has 20,000 to 25,000 clones, approximately 77% seen once. This CDR3 is 15 amino acids long. The V and J ends lost 5 bases and 7 bases, in that order; junction bases with no gene match: 9. Germline-derived CDR1 and CDR2 are SEHNR and FQNEAQ (reference sequence). Time point defined: cycle 4 day 1 (C4D1), after about 6 weeks of nivolumab. The patients all showed relapse after autologous stem cell transplantation, while their brentuximab vedotin exposure varied. Complete response, partial response or progressive disease was recorded as best response. Comment on this clone: The antigen remains undetermined.

The receptor's source is a human donor with classical Hodgkin lymphoma. The rearrangement uses TRBV7-9 and TRBJ2-3; 10 positions match TRBD1. This specimen consisted of peripheral blood mononuclear cells (PBMCs), obtained before the fourth cycle of nivolumab. CDR3 protein: CASSPGQGGVNTQYF. The CDR3 DNA is TGTGCCAGCAGCCCTGGACAGGGGGGTGTGAATACGCAGTATTTT.